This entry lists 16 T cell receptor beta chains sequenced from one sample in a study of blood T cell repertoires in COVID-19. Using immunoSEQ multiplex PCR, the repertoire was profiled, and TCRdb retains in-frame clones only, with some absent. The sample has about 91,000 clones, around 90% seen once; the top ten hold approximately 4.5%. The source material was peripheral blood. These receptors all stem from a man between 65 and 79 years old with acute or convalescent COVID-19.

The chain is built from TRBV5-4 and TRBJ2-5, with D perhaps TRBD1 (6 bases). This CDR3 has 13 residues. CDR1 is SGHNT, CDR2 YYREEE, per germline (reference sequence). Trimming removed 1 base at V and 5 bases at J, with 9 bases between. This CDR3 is CASSLRQGETQYF. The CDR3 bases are TGTGCCAGCAGCTTGCGGCAGGGGGAGACCCAGTACTTC.

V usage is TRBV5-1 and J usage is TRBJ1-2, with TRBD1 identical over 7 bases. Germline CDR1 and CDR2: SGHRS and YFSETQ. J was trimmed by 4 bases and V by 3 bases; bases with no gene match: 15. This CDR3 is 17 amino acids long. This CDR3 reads CASSSPEGQDFSYGYTF. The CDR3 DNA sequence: TGCGCCAGCAGCTCCCCCGAAGGACAGGATTTCAGCTATGGCTACACCTTC.

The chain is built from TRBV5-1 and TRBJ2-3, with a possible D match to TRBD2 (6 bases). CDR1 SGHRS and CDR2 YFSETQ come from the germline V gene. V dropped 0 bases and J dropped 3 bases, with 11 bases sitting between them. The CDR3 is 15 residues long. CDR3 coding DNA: TGCGCCAGCAGCTTGGGCTTCGGGGGTACAGATACGCAGTATTTT. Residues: CASSLGFGGTDTQYF.

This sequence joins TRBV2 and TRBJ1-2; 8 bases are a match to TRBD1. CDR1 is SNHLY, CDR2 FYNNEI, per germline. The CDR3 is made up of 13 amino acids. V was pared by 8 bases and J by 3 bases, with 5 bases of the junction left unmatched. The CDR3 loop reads CASQQGGDYGYTF. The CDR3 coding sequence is TGTGCCAGCCAACAGGGGGGCGACTATGGCTACACCTTC.

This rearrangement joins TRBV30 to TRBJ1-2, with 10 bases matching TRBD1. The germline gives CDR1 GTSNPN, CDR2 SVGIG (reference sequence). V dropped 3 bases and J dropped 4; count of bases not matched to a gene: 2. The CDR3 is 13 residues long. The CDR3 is CAWRGQGTYGYTF. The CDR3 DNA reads TGTGCCTGGAGGGGACAGGGGACCTATGGCTACACCTTC.

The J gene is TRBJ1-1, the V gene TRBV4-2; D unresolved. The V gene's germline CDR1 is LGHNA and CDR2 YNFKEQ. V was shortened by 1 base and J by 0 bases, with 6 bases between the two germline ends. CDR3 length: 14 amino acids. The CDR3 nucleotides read TGTGCCAGCAGCCAAGTTACGGTGAACACTGAAGCTTTCTTT. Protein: CASSQVTVNTEAFF.

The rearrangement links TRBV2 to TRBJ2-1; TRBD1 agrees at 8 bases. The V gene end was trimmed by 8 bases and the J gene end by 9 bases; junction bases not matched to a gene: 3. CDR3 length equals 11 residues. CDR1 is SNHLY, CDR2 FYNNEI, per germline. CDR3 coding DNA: TGTGCCAGCGGGACAGGTCTTGAGCAGTTCTTC. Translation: CASGTGLEQFF.

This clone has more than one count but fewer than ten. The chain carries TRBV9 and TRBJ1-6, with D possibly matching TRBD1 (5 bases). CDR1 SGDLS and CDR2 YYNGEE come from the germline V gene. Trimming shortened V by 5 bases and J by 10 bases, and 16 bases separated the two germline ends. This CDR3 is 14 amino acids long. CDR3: CASSQTVSGSPLHF. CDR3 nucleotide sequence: TGTGCCAGCAGTCAGACAGTTTCAGGATCACCCCTCCACTTT.

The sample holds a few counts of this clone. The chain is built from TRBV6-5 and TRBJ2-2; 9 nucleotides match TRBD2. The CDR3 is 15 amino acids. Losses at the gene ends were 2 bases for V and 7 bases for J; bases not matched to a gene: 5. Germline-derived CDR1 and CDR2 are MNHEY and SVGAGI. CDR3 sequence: CASSYGAGGSGELFF. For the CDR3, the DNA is TGTGCCAGCAGTTACGGAGCGGGGGGAAGCGGGGAGCTGTTTTTT.

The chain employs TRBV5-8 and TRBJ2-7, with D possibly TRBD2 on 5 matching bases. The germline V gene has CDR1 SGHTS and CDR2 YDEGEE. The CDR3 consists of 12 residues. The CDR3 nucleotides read TGTGCCAGCAGCCCGACGCGGGCGGAGCCTAACGTC. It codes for CASSPTRAEPNV.

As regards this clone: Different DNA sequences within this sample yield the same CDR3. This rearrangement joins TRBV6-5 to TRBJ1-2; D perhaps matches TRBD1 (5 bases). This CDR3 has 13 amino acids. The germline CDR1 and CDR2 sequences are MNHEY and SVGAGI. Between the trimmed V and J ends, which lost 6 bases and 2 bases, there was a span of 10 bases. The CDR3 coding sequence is TGTGCCAGCAGCCCCGACAGCAACTATGGCTACACCTTC. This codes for CASSPDSNYGYTF.

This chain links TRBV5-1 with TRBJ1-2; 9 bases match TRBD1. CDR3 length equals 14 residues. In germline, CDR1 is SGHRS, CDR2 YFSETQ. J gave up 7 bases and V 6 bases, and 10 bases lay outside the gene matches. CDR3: CASNRDRAGGGYTF. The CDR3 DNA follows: TGCGCCAGCAACCGGGACAGGGCTGGCGGTGGCTACACCTTC. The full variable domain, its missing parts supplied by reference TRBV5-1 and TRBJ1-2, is KAGVTQTPRYLIKTRGQQVTLSCSPISGHRSVSWYQQTPGQGLQFLFEYFSETQRNKGNFPGRFSGRQFSNSRSEMNVSTLELGDSALYLCASNRDRAGGGYTFGSGTRLTVV.

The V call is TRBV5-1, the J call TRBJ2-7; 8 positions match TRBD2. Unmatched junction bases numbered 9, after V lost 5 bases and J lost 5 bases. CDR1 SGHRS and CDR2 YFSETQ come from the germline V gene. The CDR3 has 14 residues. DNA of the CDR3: TGCGCCAGCAGAGCGGGGGCCGCGGGAGACGAGCAGTACGTC. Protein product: CASRAGAAGDEQYV.

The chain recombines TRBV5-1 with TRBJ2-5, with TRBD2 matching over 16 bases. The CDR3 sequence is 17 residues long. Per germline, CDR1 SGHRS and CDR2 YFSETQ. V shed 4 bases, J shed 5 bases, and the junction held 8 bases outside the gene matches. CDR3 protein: CASSPLGLAGGRETQYF. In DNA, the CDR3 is TGCGCCAGCAGCCCCCTGGGACTAGCGGGGGGGCGGGAGACCCAGTACTTC.

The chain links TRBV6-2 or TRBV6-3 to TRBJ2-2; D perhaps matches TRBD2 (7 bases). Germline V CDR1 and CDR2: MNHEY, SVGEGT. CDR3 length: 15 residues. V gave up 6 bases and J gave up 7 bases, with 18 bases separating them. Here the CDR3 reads CASSLIGGRGGELFF. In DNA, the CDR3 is TGTGCCAGCAGCCTTATCGGGGGGCGTGGCGGGGAGCTGTTTTTT.

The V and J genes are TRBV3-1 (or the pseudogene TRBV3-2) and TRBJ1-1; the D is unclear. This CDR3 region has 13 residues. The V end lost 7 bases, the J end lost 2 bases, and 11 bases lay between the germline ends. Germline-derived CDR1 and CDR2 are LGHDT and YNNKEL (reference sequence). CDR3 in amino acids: CASTHGENTEAFF. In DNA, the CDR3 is TGTGCCAGCACCCACGGGGAAAACACTGAAGCTTTCTTT.